This T cell receptor (beta chain) was sequenced during a study of response to subunit inactivated influenza vaccine. The CDR3 extends over 13 amino acids. Between the trimmed V and J ends, which lost 5 bases and 3 bases, there was a span of 12 bases. Germline-derived CDR1 and CDR2 are SQVTM and ANQGSEA. A few counts support this clonotype. Each CDR3 protein is one row after TCRdb ran MiXCR on the RT-PCR reads. This sample has a few hundred thousand distinct CDR3 sequences, with roughly 20% found just once. The rearrangement joins TRBV29-1 to TRBJ2-3, with a possible D match to TRBD2 (5 bases). The origin of this receptor is a man aged 50 to 75 who received an inactivated influenza vaccine. Material: PBMCs from blood, obtained roughly 20 months after vaccination. The CDR3 region is CSVNPGLTDTQYF. In nucleotides, the CDR3 is TGCAGCGTTAACCCGGGGTTGACAGATACGCAGTATTTT.